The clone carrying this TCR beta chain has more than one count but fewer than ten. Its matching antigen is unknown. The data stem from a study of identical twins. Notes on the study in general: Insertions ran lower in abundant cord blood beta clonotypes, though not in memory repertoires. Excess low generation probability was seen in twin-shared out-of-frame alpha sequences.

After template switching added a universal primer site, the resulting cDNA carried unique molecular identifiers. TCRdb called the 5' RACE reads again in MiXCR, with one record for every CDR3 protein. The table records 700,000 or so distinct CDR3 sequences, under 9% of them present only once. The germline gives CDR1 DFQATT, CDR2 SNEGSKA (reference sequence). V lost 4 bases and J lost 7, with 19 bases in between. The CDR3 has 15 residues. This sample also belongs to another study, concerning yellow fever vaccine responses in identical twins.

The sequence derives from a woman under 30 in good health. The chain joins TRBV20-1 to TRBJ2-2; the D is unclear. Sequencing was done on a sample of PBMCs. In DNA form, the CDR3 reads TGCAGTGCTACAGGTCTCCTAACTTGGGGCGGGGAGCTGTTTTTT. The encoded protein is CSATGLLTWGGELFF.